This passage covers 18 T cell receptor beta chains from one sample sequenced in a study of CD8+CD57+ T cells in acquired aplastic anemia (dated by TCRdb to 2017 to 2018). Sequencer: Illumina HiSeq 2000. Genomic DNA served as template for TCR beta VDJ combination and CDR3 sequence profiling. Clones were called with MiXCR by TCRdb after fastp trimmed the public reads at Q25, and only in-frame beta chains were retained. A single entry per CDR3 protein holds the most common genes and DNA from its merged rows. In this sample the table shows about 130,000 distinct CDR3 sequences, around 48% of which occur a single time. The top ten clonotypes cover 2% to 3% of the sample. The specimen sequenced was sorted CD4+, CD8+, or CD8+CD57+ T cells (not recorded which) from PBMCs. All receptors derive from a human donor in good health, serving as a control.

The chain joins TRBV25-1 to TRBJ1-4; no reliable D call. CDR1 is MGHDK, CDR2 SYGVNS, per germline. This CDR3 spans 12 amino acids. Trimming cost V 5 bases and J 6 bases, with 7 bases left between them. The CDR3 protein is CASSFPDEKLFF. The CDR3 coding sequence is TGTGCCAGCAGTTTCCCAGATGAAAAACTGTTTTTT.

In its sample, this clonotype was seen a few times. The chain employs TRBV11-3 and TRBJ2-1; D gene ambiguous. CDR3 length: 14 residues. V shed 2 bases and J shed 7 bases, with 12 bases lying between them. Germline V gene data show CDR1 as SGHNT and CDR2 as YENEEA. The CDR3 DNA sequence: TGTGCCAGCAGCTTATATTCTAGTCGTAATGAGCAGTTCTTC. Its translation is CASSLYSSRNEQFF. Based on the CDR3 plus reference TRBV11-3 and TRBJ2-1, the full variable domain is EAGVVQSPRYKIIEKKQPVAFWCNPISGHNTLYWYLQNLGQGPELLIRYENEEAVDDSQLPKDRFSAERLKGVDSTLKIQPAELGDSAVYLCASSLYSSRNEQFFGPGTRLTVL.

The J gene is TRBJ2-6, the V gene TRBV6-4; no reliable D call. Looked up from germline, CDR1 is MRHNA and CDR2 is SNTAGT. This CDR3 is built from 16 residues. Between the trimmed V and J ends, which lost 3 bases and 1 base, there was a span of 10 bases. The CDR3 DNA sequence: TGTGCCAGCAGTGAGGGCTTTGGGTCTGGGGCCAACGTCCTGACTTTC. This sequence encodes CASSEGFGSGANVLTF.

This clonotype was observed once. V and J are TRBV4-2 and TRBJ1-2; D is unclear. The CDR3 totals 14 residues. V was clipped by 0 bases and J by 1 base, with 6 bases between them. The germline V gene has CDR1 LGHNA and CDR2 YNFKEQ. The CDR3 loop reads CASSQDDGNYGYTF. DNA of the CDR3: TGTGCCAGCAGCCAAGATGACGGTAACTATGGCTACACCTTC.

This clonotype has a count of ten or more. The junction and the germline gene differ at one end; a read error may be behind it. V gene TRBV10-3 combines with J gene TRBJ1-2; possible D gene TRBD1, 5 bases. This CDR3 is 14 amino acids long. Germline CDR1 and CDR2: ENHRY and SYGVKD. The CDR3 nucleotides read TGTGCCATCAGTGCGGGGACCGGATTGTATGGTTACACCTTC. It encodes CAISAGTGLYGYTF.

The V and J genes are TRBV10-3 and TRBJ1-4; weak D call: TRBD1 (5 bases). V was pared by 7 bases and J by 7 bases, with 13 bases between. CDR3 size: 13 residues. The germline CDR1 and CDR2 sequences are ENHRY and SYGVKD. The CDR3 DNA reads TGTGCCATCAAGGGGTATGGAGGTGAAAAACTGTTTTTT. It yields the protein CAIKGYGGEKLFF.

The table lists this clonotype with many counts. V and J are TRBV5-1 and TRBJ1-6; tentatively, D is TRBD1 (6 bases). V lost 5 bases and J lost 7, with 16 bases in between. The germline gives CDR1 SGHRS, CDR2 YFSETQ. The CDR3 covers 15 residues. In nucleotides, the CDR3 is TGCGCCAGCAGTGGGGATACAGGGATCAATTCACCCCTCCACTTT. Translation gives CASSGDTGINSPLHF.

The V and J genes are TRBV18 and TRBJ2-1, with TRBD2 identical over 10 bases. There are 17 residues in the CDR3. Germline CDR1 and CDR2: KGHSH and LQKENI. Unmatched junction bases numbered 10, after V lost 3 bases and J lost 5 bases. The CDR3 region has the DNA TGTGCCAGCTCACCGATCAGCGGGGGGGCCTCTCACAATGAGCAGTTCTTC. It yields the protein CASSPISGGASHNEQFF.

This rearrangement joins TRBV2 to TRBJ2-7; D may be TRBD2 (5 bases). Trimming shortened V by 7 bases and J by 0 bases, and 13 bases separated the two germline ends. The CDR3 spans 14 residues. Per germline, CDR1 SNHLY and CDR2 FYNNEI. The CDR3 bases are TGTGCCAGCATCTTGGACTGGAGCTCCTACGAGCAGTACTTC. This translates into CASILDWSSYEQYF.

This chain uses TRBV10-3 with TRBJ1-2; D unclear. The CDR3 runs 11 residues. Per the germline V gene, CDR1 is ENHRY and CDR2 is SYGVKD. V was trimmed by 10 bases and J by 8 bases, leaving 14 bases between them. The CDR3 bases are TGTGCCACAGAACGGCCCGGGGGCTACACCTTC. Encoded protein: CATERPGGYTF.

This clonotype was observed at least ten times. The chain joins TRBV7-2 to TRBJ1-3, with D tentatively TRBD1 (5 bases). V was pared by 5 bases and J by 0 bases, with 14 bases between. The CDR3 is 16 residues long. The V gene's germline CDR1 is SGHTA and CDR2 FQGNSA. This chain's CDR3 is CASSVGPSRSGNTIYF. In DNA, the CDR3 is TGTGCCAGCAGCGTGGGACCCAGCCGCTCTGGAAACACCATATATTTT.

The gene calls are TRBV10-3 and TRBJ1-1; possible D gene TRBD1, 6 bases. This CDR3 has 15 residues. Between the trimmed V and J ends, which lost 2 bases and 4 bases, there was a span of 14 bases. CDR1 ENHRY and CDR2 SYGVKD come from the germline V gene. CDR3 DNA: TGTGCCATCAGTGAGGGGGCAGGGGACATCACTGAAGCTTTCTTT. It encodes CAISEGAGDITEAFF.

The rearrangement links TRBV10-3 to TRBJ2-1; TRBD1 agrees at 9 bases. The CDR3 is made up of 13 amino acids. Germline trimming cut 8 bases from V and 10 bases from J; bases unmatched to any gene: 9. Germline CDR1 reads ENHRY; CDR2 reads SYGVKD. The CDR3 DNA reads as TGTGCCATCGCGGGGACAGGGAACTACGAGCAGTTCTTC. Translation: CAIAGTGNYEQFF.

The chain is built from TRBV24-1 and TRBJ1-1, with D unresolved. CDR3 length: 16 residues. Per germline, CDR1 KGHDR and CDR2 SFDVKD. The V and J ends lost 0 bases and 0 bases respectively, with 10 bases between them. The CDR3 spells CATSDLTTLMNTEAFF. The DNA for the CDR3 is TGTGCCACCAGTGATTTGACGACACTTATGAACACTGAAGCTTTCTTT.

In this sample, this clonotype turned up many times. The CDR3 protein is CASSLKGTAIYEQYF. CDR3 DNA: TGTGCCAGCAGTTTAAAGGGGACAGCGATCTACGAGCAGTACTTC. V gene TRBV27 combines with J gene TRBJ2-7, with 7 positions matching TRBD1. Looked up from germline, CDR1 is MNHEY and CDR2 is SMNVEV (reference sequence). The CDR3 consists of 15 residues. Trimming cost V 2 bases and J 3 bases; bases outside gene matches: 7.

CDR3 amino acids: CASRRSSGGVQETQYF. CDR3 DNA: TGTGCCAGCAGACGATCTAGCGGGGGAGTCCAAGAGACCCAGTACTTC. This sequence joins TRBV7-2 and TRBJ2-5; 10 nucleotides match TRBD2. The V and J ends lost 6 bases and 1 base, in that order; junction bases with no gene match: 8. Per the germline V gene, CDR1 is SGHTA and CDR2 is FQGNSA. The CDR3 is 16 residues long.

The rearrangement links TRBV2 to TRBJ2-1, with a weak D call TRBD2 (5 bases). This CDR3 is 14 amino acids long. V lost 5 bases, J lost 4 bases, and 12 bases lay in between. Looked up from germline, CDR1 is SNHLY and CDR2 is FYNNEI. CDR3 amino acids: CASSPADGYNEQFF. In DNA form, the CDR3 reads TGTGCCAGCAGTCCAGCGGACGGATACAATGAGCAGTTCTTC.

The rearrangement joins TRBV9 to TRBJ2-5; 13 positions match TRBD2. This CDR3 spans 14 amino acids. Germline assignment: CDR1 SGDLS and CDR2 YYNGEE. Losses at the gene ends were 0 bases for V and 11 bases for J; bases not matched to a gene: 4. CDR3 sequence: CASSVDGLAGVQYF. In DNA, the CDR3 is TGTGCCAGCAGCGTAGACGGACTAGCGGGGGTACAGTACTTC.